The entry below describes one T cell receptor beta chain. Its antigen specificity is not known. The sample holds no much larger clone one base away, and base qualities are not on file. In total, approximately 700 healthy bone marrow donors made up the cohort. All cohort members were sampled while nominally healthy, although unrecorded immune exposures were likely present. The donor tested CMV seronegative and was one of the 352 seronegative cohort members. A peripheral blood sample was provided by each donor, and peripheral blood mononuclear cells were used for TCR beta sequencing. Genomic DNA was extracted from the blood cell samples with the Qiagen DNeasy Blood Extraction Kit. Library preparation was by the immunoSEQ multiplex PCR assay. The multiplex PCR relied on a mix of 60 forward primers for TCR Vbeta segments and 13 reverse primers for TCR Jbeta segments. Amplification of the CDR3 region of rearranged TCR beta genes was performed with a multiplex PCR assay on genomic DNA. On the Illumina HiSeq System, the amplified TCR beta libraries were sequenced as 87-base-pair reads. The paper's processing steps were these. Across the roughly 700 repertoires, a later analysis counted roughly 77 million unique TCR beta chains, 9.5 million to 13 million of which were shared by at least two donors. A nearest-neighbor algorithm error-corrected the raw reads and collapsed the reads into unique sequences, merging closely related sequences to remove PCR and sequencing errors. V, D and J gene segments were assigned by aligning CDR3 sequences to IMGT reference sequences. For a sequence to be retained, a match of at least six nucleotides was required to both a V gene segment and a J gene segment. A rearrangement counted as productive if the CDR3 had no stop codons and remained in frame with V and J, and every other rearrangement counted as non-productive. Following IMGT convention, CDR3 was defined as the stretch from the second conserved V-encoded cysteine to the conserved J-encoded phenylalanine. In an earlier analysis of more than 550 of the donors, sequences lacking an unambiguous match to a single V gene segment were excluded. In an earlier analysis of several hundred of the donors, a V segment was called functional when productive rearrangements were above 56.7%, and segregating when the standard deviation between donors exceeded 5%. A statistical classification framework was built to diagnose cytomegalovirus status from the catalog of TCR beta chain sequences. In a later analysis, TCR nucleotide sequences were compared against IMGT/GENE-DB human TR gene sequences so that V and J genes could be assigned. Using the TCRdist pipeline, a later analysis assigned CDR3 sequences along with most-parsimonious VDJ recombination scenarios. In a later analysis, every TCR beta chain was defined by the combination of its CDR3 amino acid sequence and its V-gene family, and reads without a unique V-gene family were dropped. To address suspected cross-contamination and a sequencing artifact, a later analysis removed a few hundred highly shared, low-generation-probability nucleotide sequences. For each public chain, a later analysis derived a clonal expansion index from normalized ranks of inferred template counts within each repertoire. Generation probabilities in a later analysis came from a VDJ recombination model fitted to out-of-frame rearrangements, and those results were checked against IGoR. In a later analysis, hypergeometric tests were used to score TCR-TCR, TCR-HLA and TCR-CMV co-occurrence, with a repertoire-size bias correction applied to TCR pairs. A later analysis estimated false discovery rates by permuting HLA or CMV assignments 20 times. In a later analysis, co-occurring TCRs were grouped using DBSCAN, and TCRdist sequence similarity was added for clustering within HLA-allele-positive subsets. Repertoires with fewer than 30,000 or more than 120,000 public chains, plus five repertoires with anomalous nucleotide sharing, were excluded from co-occurrence clustering. TCRdb holds this immuneACCESS table with in-frame rearrangements only. Some clones are missing; in checked studies, unresolved V genes explain under half, and the rest has no known cause. V, J and clone size reflect that table, while D and trimming were determined from the DNA. The sample table shows 150,000 to 200,000 clones, and around 80% are seen once. 1.5% of the sample lies in the top ten.

The data derive from a study of cytomegalovirus exposure and HLA in healthy donors (dated by TCRdb to the late 2010s). Regarding the study in general: According to an earlier analysis of around 600 of the donors, some 180 million T cells yielded 90 million to 130 million unique TCR beta sequences and 276 Gb of sequence data. Donor age, sex, ethnicity and CMV serostatus were compiled alongside the repertoire data. Both class I and class II loci were covered by HLA typing, at four-digit resolution. Besides the first cohort of 666 subjects, a separate validation cohort made up of over a hundred different subjects was used. In an earlier analysis of around 540 of the donors, high-throughput TCR beta sequencing was used to judge whether each TCR beta V gene segment behaved as functional or pseudogenic. To predict cytomegalovirus infection status, the study brought together high-throughput TCR immunosequencing, statistical association of individual TCRs with disease status, and machine learning. A handful of DR-DQ haplotypes were handled as single units for association and clustering because linkage in the cohort was strong. On average, roughly 250,000 unique TCR beta nucleotide sequences were sequenced per donor among 300 to 500 genotyped donors of the cohort, with roughly a sixth of those sequences being non-productive. A later genetic analysis used genome-wide SNP genotypes for about three fifths of the 666 donors, treating that subset as a discovery cohort. Rather than drawing on any new phenotypic data, the later analysis identified candidate immune exposures from TCR beta sequences and the way those sequences occurred across donors. A later analysis re-examined previously published TCR beta repertoires from more than 550 donors and added high-resolution HLA genotyping to investigate patterns of TCR occurrence. The genetic ancestry cluster associated with self-reported Caucasian donors included roughly 84% of the roughly 410 genotyped donors. The T cell repertoires of around 730 subjects were profiled by immunosequencing and related to cytomegalovirus serostatus. About 280 gigabases of sequencing data and around 90 million unique TCR sequences made up an early release that covered fewer than 650 HLA-typed donors. Every discovery cohort repertoire had been produced on one sequencing platform. The study aimed to test whether signatures of past pathogen exposure could be identified by cataloging public T cell receptors. The number of donors typed differed by locus, with about 629-630 for A, B, C, DRB1 and DQB1, roughly 550 for DQA1, 600 to 610 for DPA1, and 400 to 490 for DPB1. Study-wide findings and limitations: The earlier analysis of 587 of the donors excluded approximately 17 rarely observed V segments, including chromosome 9 orphons, because counts were too low. A cluster of highly shared sequence variants was judged likely to represent a technical artifact of the sequencing pipeline. Compared with the roughly 710-donor mean, donors in an Asian-associated ancestry cluster had fewer N-insertions in productive TCRs, according to a later genetic analysis. Because the 87-base-pair reads could not distinguish some IMGT-functional V segments, including TRBV6-2 and TRBV6-3, those segments were excluded. While some public TCRs were present in many individuals, most TCR sequences turned up only very rarely across donors. When HLA alleles, especially DR and DQ, strongly co-occurred, TCR associations were difficult to assign to individual alleles. Presence/absence analyses assumed roughly uniform sequencing depth across donors, an assumption that may not hold. A later genetic analysis associated a missense DCLRE1C variant with V-gene and J-gene trimming of TCR beta chains, and an independent cohort replicated the association. In vitro tests confirmed that a few of the cytomegalovirus-associated TCR beta chains recognize cytomegalovirus antigens. The study listed around 160 TCR beta chains as associated with cytomegalovirus. An earlier analysis of roughly 570 of the donors showed that most TCR beta V segments appeared in productive rearrangements either about 87% or about 30% of the time, which broadly matched IMGT annotations. The authors suggested that the approach could potentially be generalized to other disease states and immunological phenotypes. In a later analysis, HLA-associated TCR beta chains were found to be more clonally expanded and to have lower generation probabilities than equally common non-associated chains. A later analysis found that most CMV-associated TCR beta chains appeared HLA-restricted, with HLA associations seemingly driven largely by CMV exposure. Only TCR beta chains were sequenced in this cohort, and the absence of alpha or paired-chain data limited detectable features. According to a later analysis, parvovirus B19, influenza, CMV and Epstein-Barr virus appeared linked to several top co-occurrence clusters. HLA typing was unavailable for some donors at each locus, so association tests used only the typed subset. Immune exposure information for the cohort was limited to CMV serostatus. In a later analysis, TCR association rates were found to vary across HLA loci, with the most associated TCRs seen for DRB1 alleles and the fewest for HLA-C alleles. In a later analysis, around 17,000 TCR beta sequences were associated with specific HLA alleles at a false discovery rate of 0.05. A further reported finding was that TCR beta sequences accurately predicted the HLA-A and HLA-B alleles for most subjects in the first cohort. Linkage disequilibrium might explain the correlated functional status among segregating V segments, but an unknown experimental factor could not be excluded. In both the original and validation cohorts, the classifier was reported to diagnose cytomegalovirus status with high specificity and sensitivity.

CDR1 and CDR2 (SNHLY, FYNNEI) derive from the germline V gene. Inclusive of the bounding cysteine and phenylalanine, the CDR3 is 10 residues long. Of all the DNA, just the CDR3 is kept, 30 bases in frame from base 1. A distance of 11 bases separates the germline ends of V and J, which lose 10 bases and 7 bases respectively. The clonotype comes from a woman under 30 in good health and CMV-seronegative. The rearranged segments are TRBV2 and TRBJ2-7, with a weak D call of TRBD1 (5 bases match). Sequencing was performed on PBMCs. The CDR3 protein: CATGRREQYF. The DNA sequence follows: TGTGCCACAGGGCGCCGGGAGCAGTACTTC.